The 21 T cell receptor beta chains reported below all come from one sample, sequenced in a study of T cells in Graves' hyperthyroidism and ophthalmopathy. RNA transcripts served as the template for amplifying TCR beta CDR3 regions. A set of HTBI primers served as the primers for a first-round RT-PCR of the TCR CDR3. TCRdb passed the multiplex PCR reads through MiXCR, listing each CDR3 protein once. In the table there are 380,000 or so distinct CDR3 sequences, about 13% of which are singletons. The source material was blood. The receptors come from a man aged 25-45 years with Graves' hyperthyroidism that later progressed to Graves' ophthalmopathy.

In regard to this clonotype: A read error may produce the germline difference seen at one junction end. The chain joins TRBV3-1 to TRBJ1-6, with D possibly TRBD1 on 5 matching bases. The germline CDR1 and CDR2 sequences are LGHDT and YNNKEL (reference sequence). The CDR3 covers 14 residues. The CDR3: CANSQRHGGSPLHF. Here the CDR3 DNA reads TGTGCCAACAGCCAAAGACATGGGGGTTCACCCCTCCACTTT. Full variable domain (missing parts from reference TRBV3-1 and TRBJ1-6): DTAVSQTPKYLVTQMGNDKSIKCEQNLGHDTMYWYKQDSKKFLKIMFSYNNKELIINETVPNRFSPKSPDKAHLNLHINSLELGDSAVYFCANSQRHGGSPLHFGNGTRLTVT.

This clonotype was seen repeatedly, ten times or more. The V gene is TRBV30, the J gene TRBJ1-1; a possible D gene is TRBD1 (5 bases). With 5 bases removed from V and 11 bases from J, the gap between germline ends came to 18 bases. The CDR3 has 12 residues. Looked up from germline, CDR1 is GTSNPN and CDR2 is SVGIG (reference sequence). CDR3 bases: TGTGCCTGGTCTCCGGGGGGGACTTGGGCTTTCTTT. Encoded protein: CAWSPGGTWAFF. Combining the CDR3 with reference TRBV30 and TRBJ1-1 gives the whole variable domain SQTIHQWPATLVQPVGSPLSLECTVEGTSNPNLYWYRQAAGRGLQLLFYSVGIGQISSEVPQNLSASRPQDRQFILSSKKLLLSDSGFYLCAWSPGGTWAFFGQGTRLTVV.

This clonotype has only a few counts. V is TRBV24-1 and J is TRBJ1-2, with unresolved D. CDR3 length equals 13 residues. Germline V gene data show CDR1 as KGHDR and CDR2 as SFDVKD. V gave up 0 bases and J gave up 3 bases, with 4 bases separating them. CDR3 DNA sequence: TGTGCCACCAGTGATTTGGAGCACTATGGCTACACCTTC. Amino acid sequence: CATSDLEHYGYTF.

This CDR3 is CASSYGWKETQYF. CDR3 DNA sequence: TGTGCCAGCAGTTACGGGTGGAAGGAGACCCAGTACTTC. V usage is TRBV6-6 and J usage is TRBJ2-5; D unclear. The V end was cut by 2 bases, the J end by 5 bases, with 9 bases between. This CDR3 has 13 residues. CDR1 is MNHNY and CDR2 is SVGAGI in the germline V gene (reference sequence).

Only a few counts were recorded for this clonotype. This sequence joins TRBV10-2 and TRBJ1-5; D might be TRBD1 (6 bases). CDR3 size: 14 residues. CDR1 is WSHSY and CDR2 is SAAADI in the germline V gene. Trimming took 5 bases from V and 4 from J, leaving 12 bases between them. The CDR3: CASSQGIGNQPQHF. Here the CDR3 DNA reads TGCGCCAGCAGTCAGGGGATCGGGAATCAGCCCCAGCATTTT.

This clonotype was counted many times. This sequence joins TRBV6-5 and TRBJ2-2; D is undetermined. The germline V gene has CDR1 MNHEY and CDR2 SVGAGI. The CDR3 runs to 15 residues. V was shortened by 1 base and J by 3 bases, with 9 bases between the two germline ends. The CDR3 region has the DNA TGTGCCAGCAGTTACTATGACGGATACACCGGGGAGCTGTTTTTT. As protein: CASSYYDGYTGELFF.

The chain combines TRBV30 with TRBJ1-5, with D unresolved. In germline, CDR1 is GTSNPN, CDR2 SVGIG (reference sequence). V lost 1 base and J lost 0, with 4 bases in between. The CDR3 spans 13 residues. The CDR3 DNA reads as TGTGCCTGGAGTGGCTATAGCAATCAGCCCCAGCATTTT. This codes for CAWSGYSNQPQHF.

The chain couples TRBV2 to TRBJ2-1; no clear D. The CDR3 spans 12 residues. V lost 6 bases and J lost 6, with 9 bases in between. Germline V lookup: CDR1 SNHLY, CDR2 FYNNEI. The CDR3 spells CASSDQVNEQFF. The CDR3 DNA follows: TGTGCCAGCAGCGACCAAGTCAATGAGCAGTTCTTC.

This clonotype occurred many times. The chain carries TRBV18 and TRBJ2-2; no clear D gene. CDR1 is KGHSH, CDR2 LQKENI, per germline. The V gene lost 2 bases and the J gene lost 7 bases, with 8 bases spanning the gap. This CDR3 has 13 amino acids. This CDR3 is CASSPDPIGELFF. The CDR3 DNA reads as TGTGCCAGCTCACCAGATCCCATCGGGGAGCTGTTTTTT.

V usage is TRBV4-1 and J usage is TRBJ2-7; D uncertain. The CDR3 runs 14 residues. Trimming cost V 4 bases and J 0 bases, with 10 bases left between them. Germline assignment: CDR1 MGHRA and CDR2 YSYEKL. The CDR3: CASSRTADSYEQYF. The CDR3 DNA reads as TGCGCCAGCAGCCGAACCGCTGACTCCTACGAGCAGTACTTC.

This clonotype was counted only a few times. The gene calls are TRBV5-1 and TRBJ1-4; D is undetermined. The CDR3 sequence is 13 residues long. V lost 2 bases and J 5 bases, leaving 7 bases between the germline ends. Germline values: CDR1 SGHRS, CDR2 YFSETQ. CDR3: CASSLWQNEKLFF. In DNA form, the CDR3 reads TGCGCCAGCAGCTTATGGCAGAATGAAAAACTGTTTTTT. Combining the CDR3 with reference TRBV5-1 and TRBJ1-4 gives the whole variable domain KAGVTQTPRYLIKTRGQQVTLSCSPISGHRSVSWYQQTPGQGLQFLFEYFSETQRNKGNFPGRFSGRQFSNSRSEMNVSTLELGDSALYLCASSLWQNEKLFFGSGTQLSVL.

CDR3 residues: CASSNNVGGAQYF. DNA for the CDR3: TGTGCCAGCAGCAACAACGTGGGGGGAGCGCAGTATTTT. The V gene is TRBV6-1, the J gene TRBJ2-3; the D gene is possibly TRBD2 (6 bases). V lost 6 bases and J lost 10, with 17 bases in between. CDR1 and CDR2 from the germline V gene are MNHNS and SASEGT. The CDR3 loop spans 13 amino acids.

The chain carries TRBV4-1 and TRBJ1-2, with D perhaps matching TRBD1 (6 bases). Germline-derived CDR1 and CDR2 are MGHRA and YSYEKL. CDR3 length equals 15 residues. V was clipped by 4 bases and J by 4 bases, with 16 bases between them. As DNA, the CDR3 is TGCGCCAGCAGCCCGGTTCGGGGGGCTTTCTATGGCTACACCTTC. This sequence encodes CASSPVRGAFYGYTF.

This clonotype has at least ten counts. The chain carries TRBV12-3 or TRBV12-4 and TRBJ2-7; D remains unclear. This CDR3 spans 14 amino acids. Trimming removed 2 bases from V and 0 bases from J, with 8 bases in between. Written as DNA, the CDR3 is TGTGCCAGCAGTTTAATAGGGCCCTCCTACGAGCAGTACTTC. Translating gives CASSLIGPSYEQYF.

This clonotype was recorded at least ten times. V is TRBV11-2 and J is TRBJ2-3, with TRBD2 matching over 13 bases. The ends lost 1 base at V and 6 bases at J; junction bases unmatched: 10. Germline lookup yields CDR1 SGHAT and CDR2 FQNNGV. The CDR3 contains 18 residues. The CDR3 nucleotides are TGTGCCAGCAGCTTAGGCCCCTCGGGACTAGCGGGGTTGGATACGCAGTATTTT. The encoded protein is CASSLGPSGLAGLDTQYF.

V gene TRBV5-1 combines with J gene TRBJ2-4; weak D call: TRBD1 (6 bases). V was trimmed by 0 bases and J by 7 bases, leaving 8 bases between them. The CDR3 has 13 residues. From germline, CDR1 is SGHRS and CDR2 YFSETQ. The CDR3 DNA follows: TGCGCCAGCAGCTTGGACAGGGCTAACATTCAGTACTTC. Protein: CASSLDRANIQYF.

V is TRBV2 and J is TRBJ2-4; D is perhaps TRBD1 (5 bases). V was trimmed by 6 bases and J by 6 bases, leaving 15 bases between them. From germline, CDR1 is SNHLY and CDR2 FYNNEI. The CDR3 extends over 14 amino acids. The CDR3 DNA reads TGTGCCAGCAGCATGGGGCAGCCTCCAAACATTCAGTACTTC. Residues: CASSMGQPPNIQYF.

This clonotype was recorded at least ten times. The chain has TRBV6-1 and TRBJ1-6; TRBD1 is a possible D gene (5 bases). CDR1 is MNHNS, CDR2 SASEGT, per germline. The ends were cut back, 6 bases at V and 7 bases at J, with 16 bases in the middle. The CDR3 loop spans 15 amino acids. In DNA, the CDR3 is TGTGCCAGCAGAAACCCGGGACGGGGAAATTCACCCCTCCACTTT. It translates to CASRNPGRGNSPLHF.

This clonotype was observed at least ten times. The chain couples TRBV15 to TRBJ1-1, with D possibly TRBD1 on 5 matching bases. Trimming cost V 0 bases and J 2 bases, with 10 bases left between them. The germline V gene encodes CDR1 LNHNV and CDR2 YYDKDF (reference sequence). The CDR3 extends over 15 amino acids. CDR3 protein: CATSRDPGRNTEAFF. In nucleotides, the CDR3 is TGTGCCACCAGCAGAGACCCGGGGCGCAACACTGAAGCTTTCTTT.

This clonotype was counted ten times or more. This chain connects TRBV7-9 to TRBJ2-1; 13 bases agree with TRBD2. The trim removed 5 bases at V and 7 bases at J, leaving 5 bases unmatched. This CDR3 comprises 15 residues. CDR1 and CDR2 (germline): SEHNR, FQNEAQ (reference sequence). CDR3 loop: CASSPLLAGGNEQFF. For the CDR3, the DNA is TGTGCCAGCAGCCCTTTACTAGCGGGGGGGAATGAGCAGTTCTTC.

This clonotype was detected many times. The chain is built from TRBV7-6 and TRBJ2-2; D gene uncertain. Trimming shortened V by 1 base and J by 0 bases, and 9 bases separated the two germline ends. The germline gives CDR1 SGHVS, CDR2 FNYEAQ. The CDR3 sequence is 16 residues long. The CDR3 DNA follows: TGTGCCAGCAGCTTAGTCCGTTCAGCGAACACCGGGGAGCTGTTTTTT. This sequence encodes CASSLVRSANTGELFF.